This T cell receptor (beta chain) was retrieved from a study of control samples from healthy donors and cancer patients. The method was immunoSEQ multiplex PCR; TCRdb's version includes in-frame clones alone and lacks a portion of them. The repertoire holds about 150,000 clones, 80% to 95% seen once, with 5.8% in the top ten. Trimming took 8 bases from V and 7 from J, leaving 24 bases between them. Germline V gives CDR1 MDHEN, CDR2 SYDVKM. CDR3 length: 15 amino acids. The source of this sequence is a young man in good health. The chain recombines TRBV28 with TRBJ2-7; D perhaps matches TRBD1 (5 bases). The sample taken for sequencing was blood. The CDR3 DNA sequence: TGTGCCAGCCAAATCACCCCGACAGTTGCGAGGGAGCAGTACTTC. It is translated as CASQITPTVAREQYF.